Listed here is a single TCR beta chain. The antigen is undetermined. This sample was included in a study of T cells in Graves' hyperthyroidism and ophthalmopathy. Study results and caveats: Most clonotypes that expanded in the thyroid above 0.001 also showed up in blood.

Diagnosing involved the use of clinical symptoms, serum thyroxine and TRAb, thyroid ultrasound and orbital computed tomography. TCR beta CDR3 sequences were amplified from RNA transcripts. HTBI primers were the set used in a first-round RT-PCR of the TCR CDR3. Each CDR3 protein is one row after TCRdb ran MiXCR on the multiplex PCR reads. The data contain hundreds of thousands of distinct CDR3 sequences, nearly 20% of them singletons. V trimming: 5 bases; J trimming: 7 bases; junction bases outside the gene matches: 6. The CDR3 contains 13 residues. Germline assignment: CDR1 MNHNS and CDR2 SASEGT. The rearrangement uses TRBV6-1 and TRBJ1-1; 8 bases match TRBD1. The receptor was isolated from a man aged 35 to 55 with Graves' ophthalmopathy. The sequenced material came from blood. The CDR3 bases are TGTGCCAGCAGTCGAAGGACAGGGATTGAAGCTTTCTTT. It yields the protein CASSRRTGIEAFF.